This T cell receptor beta chain was sequenced in a study of T-cell reconstitution after alpha-beta-depleted transplantation in children. General study results and limits: Counts and diversity of T cells one year after transplant came mostly from newly produced T cells.

The sample holds a few counts of this clonotype. Its antigen is still unknown. Preparation of the TCRbeta library involved a method that used unique molecular identifiers. TCRdb reprocessed the PCR reads via MiXCR and lists one record per CDR3 protein. Here the sample spans 200,000 to 250,000 distinct CDR3 sequences, under 13% being singletons. This receptor was taken from a child under two years old with acute myeloid leukemia, due to receive a stem cell transplant. Material: PBMCs, obtained before TCRalphabeta/CD19-depleted stem cell transplant.

The CDR3 loop reads CASNSGTGLNEQFF. CDR3 in DNA: TGTGCCAGTAATTCCGGGACAGGGTTGAATGAGCAGTTCTTC. The chain uses TRBV19 and TRBJ2-1; TRBD1 matches 9 bases. V lost 7 bases, J lost 7 bases, and 8 bases stayed unmatched. Germline-derived CDR1 and CDR2 are LNHDA and SQIVND (reference sequence). The CDR3 consists of 14 residues.